Listed below are T cell receptor beta chains from one sample, sequenced in a study of T cell responses to AZD1222 COVID-19 vaccine. Assay: immunoSEQ multiplex PCR; the TCRdb copy retains only in-frame clones and omits some. The sample records 110,000 or so clones, roughly 84% being singletons. The source was peripheral blood, collected 28 days after the second AZD1222 dose. The receptors come from an adult who received the AZD1222 COVID-19 vaccine. The CDR3 runs from the conserved cysteine through the conserved F or W. The D gene is left open where the match is weak. The size entry is marked missing in some rows and otherwise reads once, few, many or a size class.

CDR3 length | D gene | J gene | V gene | clone size | CDR3 DNA | CDR3 protein
17 | TRBD2 | TRBJ2-3 | TRBV4-3 | NA | TGCGCCAGCAGCCAAGATCGCCTAGCGGGGAGCACAGATACGCAGTATTTT | CASSQDRLAGSTDTQYF
13 | NA | TRBJ1-2 | TRBV7-9 | NA | TGTGCCAGCAGCCCGTTGATGGTTAATGGCTACACCTTC | CASSPLMVNGYTF
15 | NA | TRBJ2-7 | TRBV5-8 | once | TGTGCCAGCACTCTAATTGTTGCCAGGGCCAACGAGCAGTACTTC | CASTLIVARANEQYF
14 | NA | TRBJ2-3 | TRBV2 | NA | TGTGCCAGCAGTGTCTGGAAGGGAACAGATACGCAGTATTTT | CASSVWKGTDTQYF
12 | NA | TRBJ2-7 | TRBV5-1 | NA | TGCGCCAGCAGCTTGGAATCTGGCCGGCAGTACTTC | CASSLESGRQYF
21 | NA | TRBJ2-6 | TRBV7-8 | NA | TGTGCCAGCAGCTTGGCGGGGTTGGGACTGTTATCCTTCTCTGGGGCCAACGTCCTGACTTTC | CASSLAGLGLLSFSGANVLTF
17 | NA | TRBJ1-2 | TRBV28 | NA | TGTGCCAGCAGTCCCTTCGGGACCATCGGGATTAACTATGGCTACACCTTC | CASSPFGTIGINYGYTF
15 | TRBD1 | TRBJ2-7 | TRBV6-5 | few | TGTGCCAGCAGTTACCGACAGGGTCGGGCCTACGAGCAGTACTTC | CASSYRQGRAYEQYF
14 | NA | TRBJ2-1 | TRBV7-8 | NA | TGTGCCAGCAGCCTCGGACTCTACTACAATGAGCAGTTCTTC | CASSLGLYYNEQFF
15 | TRBD1 | TRBJ1-6 | TRBV19 | few | TGTGCCGCATCTTCGGGACAGGGGGGTTATTCACCCCTCCACTTT | CAASSGQGGYSPLHF
16 | NA | TRBJ2-2 | TRBV24-1 | NA | TGTGCCACCAGTGACCCTGGGGCCACGAACACCGGGGAGCTGTTTTTT | CATSDPGATNTGELFF
19 | TRBD1 | TRBJ1-4 | TRBV4-1 | NA | TGCGCCAGCAGCCGCAGGGACAGCCCACGGTGGGGAACTAATGAAAAACTGTTTTTT | CASSRRDSPRWGTNEKLFF
14 | NA | TRBJ2-5 | TRBV5-1 | NA | TGCGCCAGCAGCCCATCCTCGTTACAAGAGACCCAGTACTTC | CASSPSSLQETQYF
12 | NA | TRBJ2-7 | TRBV10-2 | NA | TGCGCCAGCGGGGGAGATATCGACGAGCAGTACTTC | CASGGDIDEQYF
15 | NA | TRBJ1-2 | TRBV4-3 | NA | TGCGCCAGCAGCCAAGATTTCACCGGCGGCTATGGCTACACCTTC | CASSQDFTGGYGYTF
15 | TRBD1 | TRBJ1-6 | TRBV18 | NA | TGTGCCAGCTCGGAAGGACAGGGGGATAATTCACCCCTCCACTTT | CASSEGQGDNSPLHF
16 | TRBD1 | TRBJ1-5 | TRBV27 | NA | TGTGCCAGCAGTCCCTGGGGACAGGGAGGCAATCAGCCCCAGCATTTT | CASSPWGQGGNQPQHF
14 | NA | TRBJ1-5 | TRBV2 | NA | TGTGCCAGCAAAACTTCATCCGGGTTCCAGCCCCAGCATTTT | CASKTSSGFQPQHF
16 | NA | TRBJ1-2 | TRBV7-2 | NA | TGTGCCAGCAGCCAGGCCCTAACATGGGCGGGGGATGGCTACACCTTC | CASSQALTWAGDGYTF
13 | TRBD1 | TRBJ1-6 | TRBV30 | NA | TGTGCCTGCGCGGACAGGTATAATTCACCCCTCCACTTT | CACADRYNSPLHF
18 | TRBD2 | TRBJ2-1 | TRBV18 | NA | TGTGCCAGCTCACCACCGACTAGCGGGGTTGGAGGAAACAATGAGCAGTTCTTC | CASSPPTSGVGGNNEQFF
16 | NA | TRBJ2-1 | TRBV7-3 | NA | TGTGCCAGCAGCTTCCGGGGGCGGGGGATTAACAATGAGCAGTTCTTC | CASSFRGRGINNEQFF
13 | TRBD1 | TRBJ2-1 | TRBV5-1 | few | TGCGCCAGCAGCTCTCCGGGACAGGGCGTTCAGTTCTTC | CASSSPGQGVQFF
16 | TRBD1 | TRBJ1-4 | TRBV7-9 | NA | TGTGCCAGCAGCTTAAAGACAGGGGGGACTAATGAAAAACTGTTTTTT | CASSLKTGGTNEKLFF
15 | NA | TRBJ1-1 | TRBV11-2 | NA | TGTGCCAGCAGCCGAAAAACGGTGCTTAGCACTGAAGCTTTCTTT | CASSRKTVLSTEAFF